Below, 20 T cell receptor beta chains from the same sample are listed, as sequenced in a study of OX40 agonist ivuxolimab in advanced cancers. Measured with immunoSEQ multiplex PCR; TCRdb has only the in-frame clones, and not every one. This table has more than 60,000 clones, about 85% appearing once. The sequencing used CD4+ or CD8+ T cells sorted from blood, collected in a trial of the OX40 agonist ivuxolimab. The source of these receptors is an adult with an advanced solid tumor such as melanoma, head and neck, liver or kidney cancer.

This clone has a single count. The chain joins TRBV14 to TRBJ2-7; TRBD1 agrees at 8 bases. The length of the CDR3 is 17 residues. The germline V gene encodes CDR1 SGHDN and CDR2 FVKESK. Trimming at V came to 3 bases and at J to 3 bases, leaving 13 bases not matched to a gene. The CDR3 nucleotides read TGTGCCAGCAGCCAGGGCAACCTTAGGACAGGGAGCTACGAGCAGTACTTC. It is translated as CASSQGNLRTGSYEQYF.

The J gene is TRBJ1-3, the V gene TRBV30; TRBD1 is a possible D gene (5 bases). Trimming stripped 7 bases from V and 0 bases from J, with 10 bases between. The CDR3 is 13 residues long. CDR1 and CDR2 (germline): GTSNPN, SVGIG (reference sequence). Written as DNA, the CDR3 is TGTGCCTCCGACAGAGGCTCTGGAAACACCATATATTTT. Residues: CASDRGSGNTIYF.

V gene TRBV6-5 combines with J gene TRBJ2-5; D remains ambiguous. Germline V gene sequence: CDR1 MNHEY, CDR2 SVGAGI. The V end was cut by 2 bases, the J end by 2 bases, with 9 bases between. The CDR3 extends over 14 amino acids. The CDR3 loop reads CASSYATSQETQYF. CDR3 bases: TGTGCCAGCAGTTACGCGACATCTCAAGAGACCCAGTACTTC.

The gene calls are TRBV5-5 and TRBJ1-6; D call uncertain. This CDR3 spans 12 amino acids. Looked up from germline, CDR1 is SGHKS and CDR2 is YYEKEE (reference sequence). The V end lost 10 bases, the J end lost 4 bases, and 9 bases lay between the germline ends. The CDR3 DNA reads TGTGCCTGCTCCCCGTATAATTCACCCCTCCACTTT. Translating it yields CACSPYNSPLHF.

This clone was counted between two and nine times. The rearrangement joins TRBV30 to TRBJ1-4; 8 nucleotides align to TRBD1. The CDR3 extends over 17 amino acids. CDR1 and CDR2 (germline): GTSNPN, SVGIG (reference sequence). Losses at the gene ends were 1 base for V and 8 bases for J; bases not matched to a gene: 15. The CDR3 loop reads CAWSGRQGQEWGEKLFF. The CDR3 region has the DNA TGTGCCTGGAGTGGGAGACAGGGGCAGGAGTGGGGCGAAAAACTGTTTTTT.

This clone was found once. J is TRBJ1-4 and V is TRBV18, with no clear D. CDR1 and CDR2 from the germline V gene are KGHSH and LQKENI. V shed 3 bases and J shed 3 bases, with 8 bases lying between them. The CDR3 totals 14 residues. CDR3 bases: TGTGCCAGCTCACCCGGCCAGCCTAATGAAAAACTGTTTTTT. Translation: CASSPGQPNEKLFF.

This rearrangement joins TRBV7-2 to TRBJ2-7, with D perhaps assigned TRBD1 or TRBD2 (5 bases each). This CDR3 comprises 14 residues. Deletions cut 1 base from V and 2 bases from J, with 9 bases between. The germline V gene has CDR1 SGHTA and CDR2 FQGNSA. The CDR3 sequence: CASSLDGGTYEQYF. The CDR3 nucleotides are TGTGCCAGCAGCTTAGATGGGGGAACCTACGAGCAGTACTTC.

The V and J genes are TRBV19 and TRBJ2-3, with 7 positions matching TRBD1. The CDR3 totals 14 residues. CDR1 is LNHDA and CDR2 is SQIVND in the germline V gene (reference sequence). With 5 bases clipped from V and 6 bases from J, the junction kept 8 bases outside the gene matches. Written as DNA, the CDR3 is TGTGCCAGTAGTGGCCAGGGGGTTGGGGATACGCAGTATTTT. It is translated as CASSGQGVGDTQYF.

This sequence joins TRBV9 and TRBJ1-2; D gene uncertain. There are 12 residues in the CDR3. Trimming shortened V by 0 bases and J by 7 bases, and 7 bases separated the two germline ends. Germline V gives CDR1 SGDLS, CDR2 YYNGEE. CDR3 protein: CASSVADSGYTF. The CDR3 nucleotides read TGTGCCAGCAGCGTAGCAGATTCTGGCTACACCTTC.

This rearrangement joins TRBV19 to TRBJ1-6, with TRBD1 identical over 7 bases. V dropped 0 bases and J dropped 9; count of bases not matched to a gene: 8. The CDR3 runs 16 residues. The germline gives CDR1 LNHDA, CDR2 SQIVND (reference sequence). The CDR3 protein is CASSIDLGRGSSPLHF. The CDR3 coding sequence is TGTGCCAGTAGTATAGATCTCGGCAGGGGGAGTTCACCCCTCCACTTT.

This clone was counted only a few times. This chain joins TRBV7-8 and TRBJ2-1, with D uncertain. The germline gives CDR1 SGHVS, CDR2 FQNEAQ. The germline V and J ends were trimmed by 5 bases and 0 bases, with 17 bases remaining between them. This CDR3 is 17 amino acids long. CDR3 protein: CASSPSGVLSSYNEQFF. CDR3 bases: TGTGCCAGCAGCCCCTCTGGCGTCCTTAGCTCCTACAATGAGCAGTTCTTC.

CDR3 in DNA: TGTGCCAGCAGCTTCGGACAGGGGAGGGATCAGCAGTACTTC. Amino acids: CASSFGQGRDQQYF. The V gene is TRBV5-4, the J gene TRBJ2-7, with 9 bases matching TRBD1. The J segment lost 8 bases and the V segment lost 2 bases, leaving 8 bases of the junction unmatched. CDR1 and CDR2 (germline): SGHNT, YYREEE (reference sequence). CDR3 length: 14 amino acids.

This rearrangement joins TRBV29-1 to TRBJ2-3, with D perhaps TRBD2 (7 bases). The germline gives CDR1 SQVTM, CDR2 ANQGSEA. V shed 6 bases and J shed 0 bases, with 19 bases lying between them. This CDR3 is 16 amino acids long. CDR3 in amino acids: CSVPQRGGSSTDTQYF. The CDR3 coding sequence is TGCAGCGTCCCCCAAAGGGGGGGATCTAGCACAGATACGCAGTATTTT.

The rearrangement links TRBV28 to TRBJ1-2; D is unresolved. Germline V CDR1 and CDR2: MDHEN, SYDVKM. The CDR3 covers 12 residues. The V gene lost 2 bases and the J gene lost 4 bases, with 5 bases spanning the gap. The CDR3 coding sequence is TGTGCCAGCAGTTTAACCGGCTATGGCTACACCTTC. It translates to CASSLTGYGYTF.

Only one count was recorded for this clone. The genes are TRBV7-9 and TRBJ2-1; D gene uncertain. The CDR3 is 15 amino acids. Per the germline V gene, CDR1 is SEHNR and CDR2 is FQNEAQ (reference sequence). V was trimmed by 4 bases and J by 0 bases, leaving 10 bases between them. CDR3 sequence (DNA): TGTGCCAGCAGCTCAGGTTCCGGCTCCTACAATGAGCAGTTCTTC. This codes for CASSSGSGSYNEQFF.

The chain combines TRBV9 with TRBJ2-6; 9 bases agree with TRBD1. V dropped 3 bases and J dropped 4; count of bases not matched to a gene: 14. Germline CDR1 and CDR2: SGDLS and YYNGEE. This CDR3 has 19 residues. The CDR3: CASSAPGQGPTGGANVLTF. CDR3 bases: TGTGCCAGCAGCGCGCCGGGACAGGGCCCAACGGGGGGGGCCAACGTCCTGACTTTC.

This clone was seen only a few times. The chain links TRBV4-1 to TRBJ1-2, with D perhaps matching TRBD1 (5 bases). V was cut by 0 bases and J by 8 bases, with 16 bases left in between. CDR1 MGHRA and CDR2 YSYEKL come from the germline V gene. The CDR3 is 15 residues long. CDR3 nucleotide sequence: TGCGCCAGCAGCCAAGAGGGGGAACCGCGTTGGGGCTACACCTTC. Translated, it gives CASSQEGEPRWGYTF.

The chain links TRBV5-4 to TRBJ1-6, with 7 bases that match TRBD1. This CDR3 region has 17 residues. The trim removed 0 bases at V and 2 bases at J, leaving 5 bases unmatched. Looked up from germline, CDR1 is SGHNT and CDR2 is YYREEE (reference sequence). This CDR3 reads CASSLDGTATYNSPLHF. The CDR3 region has the DNA TGTGCCAGCAGCTTGGACGGGACAGCAACCTATAATTCACCCCTCCACTTT. Together with reference TRBV5-4 and TRBJ1-6, the CDR3 gives the full variable domain: ETGVTQSPTHLIKTRGQQVTLRCSSQSGHNTVSWYQQALGQGPQFIFQYYREEENGRGNFPPRFSGLQFPNYSSELNVNALELDDSALYLCASSLDGTATYNSPLHFGNGTRLTVT.

This clone was seen just once. The chain links TRBV10-3 to TRBJ1-1; D remains unclear. The CDR3 length is 12 residues. Germline CDR1 ENHRY, CDR2 SYGVKD. V was trimmed by 5 bases and J by 1 base, leaving 5 bases between them. DNA of the CDR3: TGTGCCATCAGTCGTCCGAACACTGAAGCTTTCTTT. This codes for CAISRPNTEAFF.

V and J are TRBV6-6 and TRBJ2-2; a possible D gene is TRBD2 (6 bases). The germline gives CDR1 MNHNY, CDR2 SVGAGI (reference sequence). The CDR3 runs 13 residues. V was shortened by 6 bases and J by 5 bases, with 10 bases between the two germline ends. This CDR3 reads CASSQGRTGELFF. The DNA of the CDR3 is TGTGCCAGCAGCCAAGGGAGGACCGGGGAGCTGTTTTTT.